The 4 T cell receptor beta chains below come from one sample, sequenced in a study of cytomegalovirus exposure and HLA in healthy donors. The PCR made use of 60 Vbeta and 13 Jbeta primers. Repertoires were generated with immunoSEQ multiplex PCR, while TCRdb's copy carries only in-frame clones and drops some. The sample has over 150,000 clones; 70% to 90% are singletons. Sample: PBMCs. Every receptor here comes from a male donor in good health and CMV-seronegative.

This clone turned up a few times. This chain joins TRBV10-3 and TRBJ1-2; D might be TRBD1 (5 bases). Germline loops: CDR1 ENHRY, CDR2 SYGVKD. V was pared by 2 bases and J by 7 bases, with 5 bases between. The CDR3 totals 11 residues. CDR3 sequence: CAISEQGGYTF. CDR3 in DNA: TGTGCCATCAGTGAGCAGGGTGGCTACACCTTC.

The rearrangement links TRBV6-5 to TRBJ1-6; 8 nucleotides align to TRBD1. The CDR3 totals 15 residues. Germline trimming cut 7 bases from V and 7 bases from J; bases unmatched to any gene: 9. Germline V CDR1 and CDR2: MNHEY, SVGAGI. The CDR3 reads CASTKTGAYNSPLHF. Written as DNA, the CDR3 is TGTGCCAGCACCAAGACAGGGGCTTACAATTCACCCCTCCACTTT.

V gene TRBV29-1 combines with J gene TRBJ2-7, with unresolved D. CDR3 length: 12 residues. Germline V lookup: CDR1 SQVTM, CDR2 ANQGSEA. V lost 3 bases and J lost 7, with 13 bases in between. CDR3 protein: CSVEVWRWEQYF. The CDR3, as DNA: TGCAGCGTTGAGGTTTGGCGGTGGGAGCAGTACTTC.

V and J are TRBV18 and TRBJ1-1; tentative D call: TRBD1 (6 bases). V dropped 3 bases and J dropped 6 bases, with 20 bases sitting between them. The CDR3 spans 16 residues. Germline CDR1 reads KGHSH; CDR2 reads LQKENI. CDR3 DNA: TGTGCCAGCTCACCCTTAGGACGGGGGGCGAAGGCTGAAGCTTTCTTT. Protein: CASSPLGRGAKAEAFF.